This T cell receptor beta chain stems from a study of identical twins. The CDR3 consists of 13 residues. Trimming took 5 bases from V and 5 from J, leaving 10 bases between them. Germline CDR1 reads SGHVS; CDR2 reads FNYEAQ. Points from the study as a whole: The models gave estimates that fell short of the out-of-frame TCR alpha sharing seen in monozygotic twins. Fewer insertions characterized abundant cord blood beta clonotypes, whereas memory repertoires showed none.

Using its own MiXCR run on the 5' RACE reads, TCRdb lists one record per CDR3 protein. The sample consists of 310,000 or so distinct CDR3 sequences, less than 9% of them appearing once. In its sample, this clonotype was seen many times. What it binds is unknown. Every sampled donor was Caucasian and healthy. The sample was also linked to a second study, of yellow fever vaccine responses in identical twins.

This receptor was identified in a woman aged 18-29 years in good health. The chain has TRBV7-6 and TRBJ2-1, with D perhaps matching TRBD1 or TRBD2 (5 bases each). The sample was memory (CD45RO+) T cells sorted from blood. The DNA of the CDR3 is TGTGCCAGCAGCCAGGGACGGAACAATGAGCAGTTCTTC. Protein: CASSQGRNNEQFF.